The 13 T cell receptor beta chains listed next were all sequenced from one sample in a study of cytomegalovirus exposure and HLA in healthy donors. PCR primers comprised 60 Vbeta and 13 Jbeta primers. Clones were sequenced by immunoSEQ multiplex PCR, and TCRdb holds only the in-frame ones, with some missing. The table lists approximately 150,000 clones, about 75% of them singletons. Source material: PBMCs. The source is a man aged 55 to 70 in good health and CMV-seronegative.

The rearrangement uses TRBV7-3 and TRBJ2-3; 11 nucleotides align to TRBD2. The CDR3 runs 16 residues. The germline V gene encodes CDR1 SGHTA and CDR2 FQGTGA. The trim removed 5 bases at V and 1 base at J, leaving 5 bases unmatched. DNA of the CDR3: TGTGCCAGCAGCCCACTAGCGGGAGTAGGCACAGATACGCAGTATTTT. Residues: CASSPLAGVGTDTQYF.

This clone was recorded a few times. V is TRBV7-9 and J is TRBJ2-7, with 12 positions matching TRBD2. Germline CDR1 SEHNR, CDR2 FQNEAQ (reference sequence). The CDR3 covers 17 residues. With 5 bases clipped from V and 3 bases from J, the junction kept 11 bases outside the gene matches. In DNA form, the CDR3 reads TGTGCCAGCAGCCCCCTAGCGGGAGGGCTACTACGCTACGAGCAGTACTTC. Translated: CASSPLAGGLLRYEQYF. The entire variable domain, with the rest obtained from reference TRBV7-9 and TRBJ2-7, is as follows: DTGVSQNPRHKITKRGQNVTFRCDPISEHNRLYWYRQTLGQGPEFLTYFQNEAQLEKSRLLSDRFSAERPKGSFSTLEIQRTEQGDSAMYLCASSPLAGGLLRYEQYFGPGTRLTVT.

In its sample, this clone was seen once. The chain employs TRBV5-6 and TRBJ2-7, with 13 nucleotides matching TRBD2. V dropped 0 bases and J dropped 7; count of bases not matched to a gene: 4. Germline V gene data show CDR1 as SGHDT and CDR2 as YYEEEE. CDR3 length: 15 residues. The CDR3 DNA sequence: TGTGCCAGCAGCTTGGGGGGACTAGCGGGACCAGAGCAGTACTTC. It codes for CASSLGGLAGPEQYF.

This clone has only a few counts. The chain has TRBV6-1 and TRBJ1-5; the match to TRBD1 covers 7 bases. Germline CDR1 MNHNS, CDR2 SASEGT. The CDR3 covers 15 residues. V trimming: 7 bases; J trimming: 1 base; junction bases outside the gene matches: 7. The CDR3 DNA follows: TGTGCCAGCACCTCCGGGACAGCGAGCAATCAGCCCCAGCATTTT. Translating it yields CASTSGTASNQPQHF.

The V and J genes are TRBV5-4 and TRBJ1-1; D not certain. Germline CDR1 SGHNT, CDR2 YYREEE (reference sequence). V was trimmed by 1 base and J by 5 bases, leaving 12 bases between them. This CDR3 region has 14 residues. The CDR3 nucleotides read TGTGCCAGCAGCTTGACGGGCCGGGAGACTGAAGCTTTCTTT. Its protein product is CASSLTGRETEAFF. Using reference TRBV5-4 and TRBJ1-1 for the parts outside the CDR3, the full variable domain is ETGVTQSPTHLIKTRGQQVTLRCSSQSGHNTVSWYQQALGQGPQFIFQYYREEENGRGNFPPRFSGLQFPNYSSELNVNALELDDSALYLCASSLTGRETEAFFGQGTRLTVV.

The genes are TRBV9 and TRBJ2-1; weak D call: TRBD1 (6 bases). The germline gives CDR1 SGDLS, CDR2 YYNGEE. This CDR3 contains 16 residues. V lost 0 bases and J 7 bases, leaving 17 bases between the germline ends. The CDR3 DNA reads as TGTGCCAGCAGCGTAGATATCAGGGGTACATGGAATGAGCAGTTCTTC. Translated, it gives CASSVDIRGTWNEQFF.

The chain links TRBV29-1 to TRBJ1-1; perhaps TRBD1 as D (5 bases). Trimming took 6 bases from V and 1 from J, leaving 21 bases between them. Germline V gene lookup returns CDR1 SQVTM and CDR2 ANQGSEA. This CDR3 is built from 16 residues. CDR3 in amino acids: CSVDWGFGAENTEAFF. The CDR3 coding sequence is TGCAGCGTCGACTGGGGATTTGGGGCCGAGAACACTGAAGCTTTCTTT. Based on the CDR3 plus reference TRBV29-1 and TRBJ1-1, the full variable domain is SAVISQKPSRDICQRGTSLTIQCQVDSQVTMMFWYRQQPGQSLTLIATANQGSEATYESGFVIDKFPISRPNLTFSTLTVSNMSPEDSSIYLCSVDWGFGAENTEAFFGQGTRLTVV.

The gene calls are TRBV28 and TRBJ1-4, with 11 bases fitting TRBD1. V trimming: 5 bases; J trimming: 6 bases; junction bases outside the gene matches: 2. Germline V lookup: CDR1 MDHEN, CDR2 SYDVKM. The CDR3 spans 14 residues. The CDR3 nucleotides are TGTGCCAGCAGTCGGACAGGGGGCCATGAAAAACTGTTTTTT. Translated: CASSRTGGHEKLFF.

This chain joins TRBV30 and TRBJ1-2; D possibly corresponds to TRBD1 (5 bases). The CDR3 contains 11 residues. Germline V gene sequence: CDR1 GTSNPN, CDR2 SVGIG (reference sequence). Trimming removed 3 bases from V and 7 bases from J, with 9 bases in between. This chain's CDR3 is CAWRPGGGYTF. DNA for the CDR3: TGTGCCTGGAGGCCCGGGGGTGGCTACACCTTC.

The rearrangement joins TRBV2 to TRBJ1-1; D gene unclear. From germline, CDR1 is SNHLY and CDR2 FYNNEI. Trimming cost V 8 bases and J 4 bases, with 11 bases left between them. This CDR3 has 12 amino acids. The CDR3: CASFELSTEAFF. CDR3 bases: TGTGCCAGCTTTGAGTTGTCCACTGAAGCTTTCTTT.

This chain uses TRBV6-6 with TRBJ1-1, with 7 bases aligning to TRBD1. The V segment lost 6 bases and the J segment 1 base; nucleotides outside the gene matches: 5. The CDR3 is 14 residues long. CDR1 is MNHNY, CDR2 SVGAGI, per germline (reference sequence). CDR3 in amino acids: CASRPTGTNTEAFF. CDR3 DNA sequence: TGTGCCAGCAGGCCGACAGGGACGAACACTGAAGCTTTCTTT.

The chain links TRBV29-1 to TRBJ2-1; 13 bases fit TRBD2. The CDR3 has 16 amino acids. V shed 4 bases, J shed 9 bases, and the junction held 12 bases outside the gene matches. Germline lookup yields CDR1 SQVTM and CDR2 ANQGSEA. In DNA form, the CDR3 reads TGCAGCGTTGTTAGGGGCACTAGCGGGAGGGGGGGTGAGCAGTTCTTC. This codes for CSVVRGTSGRGGEQFF.

This rearrangement joins TRBV6-5 to TRBJ2-7; a weak D match, TRBD2 (6 bases). Trimming cost V 6 bases and J 2 bases, with 14 bases left between them. Germline assignment: CDR1 MNHEY and CDR2 SVGAGI. The length of the CDR3 is 14 residues. The CDR3 loop reads CASRDPGTAYEQYF. As DNA, the CDR3 is TGTGCCAGCAGAGATCCCGGGACTGCCTACGAGCAGTACTTC.